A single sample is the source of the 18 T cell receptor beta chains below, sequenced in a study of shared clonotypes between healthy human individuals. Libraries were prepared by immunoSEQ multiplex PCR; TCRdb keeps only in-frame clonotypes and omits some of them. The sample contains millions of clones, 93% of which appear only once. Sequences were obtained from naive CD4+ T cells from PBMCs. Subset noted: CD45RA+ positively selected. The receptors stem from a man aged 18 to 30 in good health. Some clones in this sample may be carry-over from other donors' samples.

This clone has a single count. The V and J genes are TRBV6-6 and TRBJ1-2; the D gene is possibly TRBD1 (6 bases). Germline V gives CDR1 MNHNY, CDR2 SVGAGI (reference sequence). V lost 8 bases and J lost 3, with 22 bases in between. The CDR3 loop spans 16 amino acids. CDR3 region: CASSLSQGTEDYGYTF. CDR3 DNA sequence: TGTGCCAGCTCCTTAAGTCAGGGGACTGAGGACTATGGCTACACCTTC.

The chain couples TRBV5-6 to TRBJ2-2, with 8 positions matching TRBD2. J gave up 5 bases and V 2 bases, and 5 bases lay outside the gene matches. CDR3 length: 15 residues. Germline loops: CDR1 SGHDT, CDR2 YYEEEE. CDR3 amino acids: CASSFPASGTGELFF. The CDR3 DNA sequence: TGTGCCAGCAGCTTTCCGGCTAGCGGGACCGGGGAGCTGTTTTTT. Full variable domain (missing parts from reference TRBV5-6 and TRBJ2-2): DAGVTQSPTHLIKTRGQQVTLRCSPKSGHDTVSWYQQALGQGPQFIFQYYEEEERQRGNFPDRFSGHQFPNYSSELNVNALLLGDSALYLCASSFPASGTGELFFGEGSRLTVL.

The CDR3 loop reads CASSLAFWRTEYNEQFF. CDR3 in DNA: TGTGCCAGCAGCTTAGCGTTTTGGCGAACAGAATACAATGAGCAGTTCTTC. V is TRBV7-7 and J is TRBJ2-1; D ambiguous. There are 17 residues in the CDR3. Trimming left V 0 bases short and J 4 bases short, with 16 bases between. Looked up from germline, CDR1 is SSHAT and CDR2 is FNYEAQ (reference sequence).

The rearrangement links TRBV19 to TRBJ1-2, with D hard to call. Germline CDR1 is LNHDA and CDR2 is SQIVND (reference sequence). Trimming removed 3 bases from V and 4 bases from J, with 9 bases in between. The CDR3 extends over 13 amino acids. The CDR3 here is CASSINGLYGYTF. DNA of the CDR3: TGTGCCAGTAGTATCAACGGACTCTATGGCTACACCTTC.

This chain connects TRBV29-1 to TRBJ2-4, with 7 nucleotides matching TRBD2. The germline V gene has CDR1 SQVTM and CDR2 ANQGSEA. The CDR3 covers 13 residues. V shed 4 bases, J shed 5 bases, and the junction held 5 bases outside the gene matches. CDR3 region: CSVGWGGENIQYF. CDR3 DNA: TGCAGCGTTGGATGGGGGGGTGAAAACATTCAGTACTTC.

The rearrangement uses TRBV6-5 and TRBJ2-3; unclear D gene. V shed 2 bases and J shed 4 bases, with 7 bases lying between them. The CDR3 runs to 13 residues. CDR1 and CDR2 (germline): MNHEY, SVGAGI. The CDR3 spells CASSYGSADTQYF. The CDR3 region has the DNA TGTGCCAGCAGTTACGGATCGGCAGATACGCAGTATTTT.

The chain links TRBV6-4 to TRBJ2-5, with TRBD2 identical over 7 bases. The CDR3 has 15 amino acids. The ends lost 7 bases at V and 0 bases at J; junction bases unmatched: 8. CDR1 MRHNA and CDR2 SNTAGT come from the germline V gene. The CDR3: CASTRDYPYQETQYF. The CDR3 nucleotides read TGTGCCAGCACCCGGGACTACCCGTACCAAGAGACCCAGTACTTC.

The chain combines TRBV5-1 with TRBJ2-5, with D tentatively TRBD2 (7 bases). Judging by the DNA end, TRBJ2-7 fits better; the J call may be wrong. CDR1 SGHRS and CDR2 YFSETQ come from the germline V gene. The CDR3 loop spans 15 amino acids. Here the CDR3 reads CASSPSRGGGYEQYF. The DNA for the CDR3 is TGCGCCAGCAGCCCATCGCGGGGAGGGGGTTACGAGCAGTACTTC.

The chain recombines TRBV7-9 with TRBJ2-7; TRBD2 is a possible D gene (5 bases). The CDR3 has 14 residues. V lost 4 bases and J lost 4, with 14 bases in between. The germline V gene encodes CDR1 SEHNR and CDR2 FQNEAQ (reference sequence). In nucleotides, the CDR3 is TGTGCCAGCAGCTCCCCCGGGGAGTCGTACGAGCAGTACTTC. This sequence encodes CASSSPGESYEQYF. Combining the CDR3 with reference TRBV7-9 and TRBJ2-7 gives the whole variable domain DTGVSQNPRHKITKRGQNVTFRCDPISEHNRLYWYRQTLGQGPEFLTYFQNEAQLEKSRLLSDRFSAERPKGSFSTLEIQRTEQGDSAMYLCASSSPGESYEQYFGPGTRLTVT.

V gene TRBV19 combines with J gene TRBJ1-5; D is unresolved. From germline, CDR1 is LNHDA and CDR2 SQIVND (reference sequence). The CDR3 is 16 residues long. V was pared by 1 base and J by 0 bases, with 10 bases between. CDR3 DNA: TGTGCCAGTAGTATAGCACGAGAGGATAGCAATCAGCCCCAGCATTTT. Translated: CASSIAREDSNQPQHF.

CDR3 bases: TGTGCCAGCGGCCTACGAGGTAAAAAACTGTTTTTT. It specifies CASGLRGKKLFF. The rearrangement uses TRBV28 and TRBJ1-4; D gene ambiguous. CDR3 length equals 12 residues. V shed 8 bases and J shed 9 bases, with 13 bases lying between them. CDR1 and CDR2 (germline): MDHEN, SYDVKM.

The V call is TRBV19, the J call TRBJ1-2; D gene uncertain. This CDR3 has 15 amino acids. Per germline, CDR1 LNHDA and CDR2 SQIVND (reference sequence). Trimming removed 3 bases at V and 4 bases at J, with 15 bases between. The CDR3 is CASSMLWTPGYGYTF. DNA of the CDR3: TGTGCCAGTAGTATGCTATGGACTCCCGGCTATGGCTACACCTTC.

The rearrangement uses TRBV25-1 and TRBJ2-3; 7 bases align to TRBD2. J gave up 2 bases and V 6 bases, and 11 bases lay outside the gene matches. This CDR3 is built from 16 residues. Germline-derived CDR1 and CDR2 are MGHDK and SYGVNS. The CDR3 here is CASSVGGSGHTDTQYF. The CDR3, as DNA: TGTGCCAGCAGCGTAGGAGGTAGCGGGCACACAGATACGCAGTATTTT.

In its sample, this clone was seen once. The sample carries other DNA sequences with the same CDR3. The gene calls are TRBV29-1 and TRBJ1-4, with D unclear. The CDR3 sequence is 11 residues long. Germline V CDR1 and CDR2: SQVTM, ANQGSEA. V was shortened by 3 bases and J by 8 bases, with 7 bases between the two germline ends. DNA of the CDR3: TGCAGCGTTGAGAGTTACGAAAAACTGTTTTTT. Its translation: CSVESYEKLFF.

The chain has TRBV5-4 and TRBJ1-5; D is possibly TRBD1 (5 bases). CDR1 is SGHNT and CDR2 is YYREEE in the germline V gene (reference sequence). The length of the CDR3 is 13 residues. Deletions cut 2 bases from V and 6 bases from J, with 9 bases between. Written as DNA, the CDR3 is TGTGCCAGCAGCTTCTGGGGGACTCAGCCCCAGCATTTT. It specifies CASSFWGTQPQHF. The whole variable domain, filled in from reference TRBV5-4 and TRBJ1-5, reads ETGVTQSPTHLIKTRGQQVTLRCSSQSGHNTVSWYQQALGQGPQFIFQYYREEENGRGNFPPRFSGLQFPNYSSELNVNALELDDSALYLCASSFWGTQPQHFGDGTRLSIL.

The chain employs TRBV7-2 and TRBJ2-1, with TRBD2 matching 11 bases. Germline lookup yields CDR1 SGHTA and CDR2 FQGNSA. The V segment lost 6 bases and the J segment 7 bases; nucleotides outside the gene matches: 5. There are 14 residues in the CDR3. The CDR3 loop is CASSLLAGVNEQFF. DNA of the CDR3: TGTGCCAGCAGTTTACTAGCGGGAGTGAATGAGCAGTTCTTC.

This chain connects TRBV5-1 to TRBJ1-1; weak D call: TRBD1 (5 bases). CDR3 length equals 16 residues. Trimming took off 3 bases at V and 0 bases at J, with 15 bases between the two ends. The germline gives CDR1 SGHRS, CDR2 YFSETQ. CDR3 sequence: CASSSHPAGMNTEAFF. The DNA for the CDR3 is TGCGCCAGCAGCTCGCACCCGGCAGGGATGAACACTGAAGCTTTCTTT.

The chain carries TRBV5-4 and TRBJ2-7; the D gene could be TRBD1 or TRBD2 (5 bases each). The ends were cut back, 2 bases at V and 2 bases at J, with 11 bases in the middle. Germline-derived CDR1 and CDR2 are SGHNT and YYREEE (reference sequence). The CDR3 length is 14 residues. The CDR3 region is CASSFGTLTYEQYF. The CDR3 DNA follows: TGTGCCAGCAGCTTCGGGACCCTCACCTACGAGCAGTACTTC.